Included here is one T cell receptor beta chain sequence, with context. Its specificity is unknown. Germline lookup yields CDR1 MNHEY and CDR2 SMNVEV (reference sequence). This CDR3 is built from 15 residues. The TRB libraries of cDNA were built by UMI-labeled 5' RACE. Reprocessing the 5' RACE reads, TCRdb reports a single entry for every CDR3 protein and omits DNA. The sample totals tens of thousands of distinct CDR3 sequences. CD45RO-CCR7+CD27+CD95- marked naive CD8+ T cells. The entry originates in a study of CXCR3-negative and CXCR3-positive naive CD8 T cells. General observations from the study: CXCR3-positive naive cells had more hydrophobic TRB CDR3s than CXCR3-negative naive cells. The study found CXCR3 expression partially decreased after cryopreservation and ran most assays on fresh PBMCs. Memory cells showed distinct TRBV-TRBJ patterns, while the two naive subsets matched.

This receptor was obtained from a human donor in good health. Some clones in this sample may be carry-over from other donors' samples. Material: naive CXCR3+ CD8+ T cells from blood. Subset indicated: CD45RO-CCR7+CD27+CD95- naive CD8+ T cells expressing CXCR3 (TNR3+). The chain joins TRBV27 to TRBJ2-5; TCRdb's D gene call, TRBD1, goes unchecked for lack of DNA. CDR3 sequence reads: CASTQGGAIGETQYF.